This is a list of T cell receptor beta chains from one sample in a study of blood T cell repertoires in COVID-19. Clones were sequenced by immunoSEQ multiplex PCR, and TCRdb holds only the in-frame ones, with some missing. The table has about 400,000 clones, 88% seen once. Sequenced input: PBMCs or T cells enriched from blood (not recorded which). These receptors all come from a woman between 35 and 50 years old with acute COVID-19. Each CDR3 is given with its conserved first and last residue. A D gene is named only where the DNA matches it firmly. Rows may omit the clone size; those that give it use once, few, many or a size class.

>TRBJ2-3|once|TRBD2|TRBV4-2
TGTGCCAGCAGCCAAGCGGGGGGGGCGGATACGCAGTATTTT
CASSQAGGADTQYF
>TRBJ2-7|-|TRBD1|TRBV19
TGTGCCAGTAGTATGGTCGGCAGGGGGATGGACGAGCAGTACTTC
CASSMVGRGMDEQYF
>TRBJ1-1|-|-|TRBV23-1
TGCGCCAGCAGTCAAGCTAAGGACAAATTGAACACTGAAGCTTTCTTT
CASSQAKDKLNTEAFF
>TRBJ2-7|-|TRBD1|TRBV28
TGTGCCAGCAGTCTACTTGGACAGGATTTCGGTTCCTACGAGCAGTACTTC
CASSLLGQDFGSYEQYF
>TRBJ1-1|-|-|TRBV3-1/TRBV3-2
TGTGCCAGCAGCCATGGGAGGGACACTGAAGCTTTCTTT
CASSHGRDTEAFF
>TRBJ2-3|-|-|TRBV27
TGTGCCAGCAGTATCACCGGAGGGGTCGATACGCAGTATTTT
CASSITGGVDTQYF
>TRBJ2-5|-|-|TRBV11-2
TGTGCCAGCAGCTTTGGGGGGTTACGAGAGACCCAGTACTTC
CASSFGGLRETQYF
>TRBJ2-3|-|-|TRBV11-2
TGTGCCAGCAGCTTAGGTGCGAGCACAGATACGCAGTATTTT
CASSLGASTDTQYF
>TRBJ2-3|-|-|TRBV30
TGTGCCTGGAGTGTGGGCGATAACCCCTCCGGCACAGATACGCAGTATTTT
CAWSVGDNPSGTDTQYF
>TRBJ1-2|-|-|TRBV5-4
TGTGCCAGCAGCTTGCCCCGGACAGAAGGGACCTTC
CASSLPRTEGTF
>TRBJ1-1|few|-|TRBV2
TGTGCCAGCAGTGATCGTGGGGGCATGAACACTGAAGCTTTCTTT
CASSDRGGMNTEAFF
>TRBJ1-1|-|-|TRBV6-1
TGTGCCAGCAGTGATCGTTCCGGTGTGAACACTGAAGCTTTCTTT
CASSDRSGVNTEAFF
>TRBJ1-1|-|-|TRBV29-1
TGCAGCGCCTCGGCACGGGTCACTGAAGCTTTCTTT
CSASARVTEAFF
>TRBJ1-6|-|-|TRBV11-2
TGTGCCAGCAGCTTCCCGGGGGGCTCACCCCTCCACTTT
CASSFPGGSPLHF
>TRBJ1-2|-|TRBD1|TRBV12-3/TRBV12-4
TGTGCCAGCAGTCCCAGACAGGGTTGGGGCTACACCTTC
CASSPRQGWGYTF